This T cell receptor beta chain stems from a study of blood T cell repertoires in COVID-19 (dated by TCRdb to about 2020). About the investigation overall: The collaborator samples originated in the United States, Italy and Spain and spanned the acute and convalescent phases of COVID-19. The material from the prospective study consisted of cDNA or gDNA derived from T cells, B-cell-depleted T cells, or PBMCs. Deeply sampled blood TCRbeta repertoires from subjects exposed to, actively infected with, or recovered from COVID-19 were included in the dataset. The repertoires were made available in a free public database intended to serve as a resource for research on the immune response to SARS-CoV-2. Samples were obtained from the ongoing ImmuneRACE study (first 160 participants) and from some 1,300 subjects provided by 6 global collaborators. The sample metadata nearly always contained a de-identified subject ID, COVID-19 status, age in years and sex. Where available, HLA class I and class II types were obtained from metadata supplied by the sample provider rather than from assay-based typing. Findings and caveats that apply to the study as a whole: Clinical and demographic metadata were provided uncurated, with the amount varying by source and participant.

Enrolling through a virtual design, the prospective study's participants ranged in age from roughly 18 to 89 years and lived across some 22 United States geographic areas. To assign participants to cohorts, the prospective study relied on clinical history that participants themselves reported in a screening survey and a study questionnaire. A participant counted as exposed if, within 2 weeks of entering the study, that participant had been in contact with someone who had a PCR-confirmed or clinician-diagnosed COVID-19 case. In the prospective study, whole blood, serum and a nasopharyngeal or oropharyngeal swab were collected from each participant by mobile phlebotomists. Over a 2-month period, participants in the prospective study had the option of providing additional blood draws and questionnaires. Before DNA extraction, blood samples from the prospective study were shipped at room temperature or frozen.

V is reduced by 0 bases and J by 0 bases, leaving a spacing of 8 bases between them. CDR3 length: 16 amino acids, cysteine to phenylalanine. Solely the CDR3 DNA is kept, with 48 bases framed from the first base. The germline V gene encodes CDR1 ENHRY and CDR2 SYGVKD. For this clone: Its recognized antigen is unknown. No base qualities exist here, and no much larger clone lies one base off it.

TCRbeta CDR3 regions were amplified from genomic DNA by means of the immunoSEQ Assay, a bias-controlled multiplex PCR. The published analysis was carried out like this. The number of nucleated cells in each sample was estimated from the amplification of reference gene primers within the assay. To quantify the absolute abundance of each unique TCRbeta CDR3 rearrangement, sequence reads were collapsed and filtered. For each sample, productive Simpson clonality was calculated as the square root of Simpson's diversity index over productive rearrangements. TCRdb obtained this table from immuneACCESS and retained in-frame rearrangements with V and J assigned. These tables miss some clones; where compared with another copy, unresolved V genes account for less than half of the shortfall, and the remainder is unexplained. For V, J and clone size, that table is used; D and trimming come from the DNA. Counted in this sample were under 400,000 clones; 85% to 90% of them appeared once. Approximately 1% of the sample lies in the top ten.

The clonotype originates from a woman aged 25-40 years who had been exposed to COVID-19. The sequenced sample was PBMCs or T cells enriched from blood (not recorded which). Rearrangement joined TRBV10-3 to TRBJ2-2; there is no confident call for the D gene. The encoded CDR3 is CAISESSPTNTGELFF. The nucleotide sequence reads TGTGCCATCAGTGAGTCGAGCCCTACGAACACCGGGGAGCTGTTTTTT.